Presented here are 14 T cell receptor beta chains from one specimen sequenced in a study of regulatory T cells in long-lasting Graves disease. Time point meaning: persistent/refractory GD, antithyroid drugs over 5 years with positive TRAb. Preparation of the TCR library used RNA extracted from PBMCs. Through Arm-PCR of CDR3 regions and iRepertoire HTBI primers, TCR beta libraries were built. TCRdb passed the multiplex PCR reads through MiXCR, listing each CDR3 protein once. The sample yields roughly 500,000 distinct CDR3 sequences, around a fifth seen once. The starting material was peripheral blood mononuclear cells (PBMCs), obtained when the disease was refractory, from a patient treated with antithyroid drugs. The source is a female donor with Graves disease.

Comment on this clonotype: A much larger clone sits a single nucleotide away, making a read error possible. The chain has TRBV2 and TRBJ2-7, with D tentatively TRBD1 (6 bases). The CDR3 contains 15 residues. Germline V gives CDR1 SNHLY, CDR2 FYNNEI. The CDR3 DNA follows: TGTGCCAGCAGAAAGACAGGTTCCGGTCTCTACGAGCGGTACTTC. Amino acid sequence: CASRKTGSGLYERYF.

This clonotype was counted many times. The chain recombines TRBV20-1 with TRBJ2-5, with TRBD2 as a possible D gene (6 bases). Per germline, CDR1 DFQATT and CDR2 SNEGSKA (reference sequence). V was cut by 3 bases and J by 3 bases, with 23 bases left in between. This CDR3 spans 17 amino acids. The CDR3 nucleotides read TGCAGTGCTAGGGACTGGGGGGTCCCGGCCTTGAAAGAGACCCAGTACTTC. It is translated as CSARDWGVPALKETQYF.

A few counts support this clonotype. This rearrangement joins TRBV2 to TRBJ2-6; TRBD1 is a possible D gene (5 bases). Germline V CDR1 and CDR2: SNHLY, FYNNEI. The CDR3 runs 15 residues. V lost 6 bases to trimming and J lost 2 bases, with 11 bases between them. The CDR3 sequence: CASRGRGAGANVLTF. CDR3 DNA: TGTGCCAGCAGGGGAAGGGGTGCTGGGGCCAACGTCCTGACTTTC.

This clonotype has only a few counts. J is TRBJ1-1 and V is TRBV20-1; D may be TRBD1 (5 bases). The V and J ends lost 2 bases and 5 bases respectively, with 12 bases between them. CDR3 length equals 13 residues. CDR1 is DFQATT and CDR2 is SNEGSKA in the germline V gene (reference sequence). This CDR3 reads CSARQGRETEAFF. The CDR3 nucleotides are TGCAGTGCTAGACAGGGAAGGGAGACTGAAGCTTTCTTT.

This clonotype came up many times. The gene calls are TRBV28 and TRBJ2-5; the D gene is possibly TRBD2 (7 bases). Per the germline V gene, CDR1 is MDHEN and CDR2 is SYDVKM. Trimming took off 5 bases at V and 2 bases at J, with 24 bases between the two ends. The CDR3 runs 18 residues. The CDR3 is CASSATPNGGPTQETQYF. The CDR3 coding sequence is TGTGCCAGCAGTGCCACCCCGAACGGGGGGCCCACTCAAGAGACCCAGTACTTC.

The rearrangement links TRBV4-3 to TRBJ2-2; TRBD2 agrees at 9 bases. Germline CDR1 is LGHNA and CDR2 is YSLEER. This CDR3 region has 14 residues. The V and J ends lost 6 bases and 7 bases, in that order; junction bases with no gene match: 6. The CDR3 region is CASSLAGVDGELFF. CDR3 in DNA: TGCGCCAGCAGTTTAGCGGGAGTAGACGGGGAGCTGTTTTTT.

This clonotype was counted many times. CDR3 nucleotides: TGTGCCAGCAGTTCGGCCCGATTGAACACTGAAGCTTTCTTT. Protein product: CASSSARLNTEAFF. The chain uses TRBV12-3 or TRBV12-4 and TRBJ1-1; D not certain. The CDR3 totals 14 residues. The V end was cut by 4 bases, the J end by 0 bases, with 9 bases between.

The V call is TRBV30, the J call TRBJ2-1, with TRBD2 identical over 9 bases. Germline CDR1 GTSNPN, CDR2 SVGIG (reference sequence). The CDR3 loop spans 15 amino acids. The junction had 3 bases not matched to a gene; V was cut back by 0 bases and J by 3 bases. This chain's CDR3 is CAWSVGTSSYNEQFF. The CDR3 DNA follows: TGTGCCTGGAGTGTCGGGACTAGCAGCTACAATGAGCAGTTCTTC.

This clonotype has only a few counts. This chain connects TRBV19 to TRBJ2-5; TRBD1 aligns across 10 bases. CDR3 length: 18 amino acids. J lost 5 bases, V lost 0 bases, and 12 bases had no gene match. Germline V lookup: CDR1 LNHDA, CDR2 SQIVND (reference sequence). The CDR3: CASSIDKAGTGAVETQYF. CDR3 bases: TGTGCCAGTAGTATAGATAAGGCCGGGACAGGGGCGGTCGAGACCCAGTACTTC.

This clonotype has ten or more counts. The chain has TRBV28 and TRBJ1-4, with 11 positions matching TRBD1. The CDR3 consists of 17 residues. Germline V gene sequence: CDR1 MDHEN, CDR2 SYDVKM. V trimming: 4 bases; J trimming: 8 bases; junction bases outside the gene matches: 12. CDR3 in amino acids: CASSWSYSGTGGEKLFF. In DNA form, the CDR3 reads TGTGCCAGCAGTTGGTCCTACTCCGGGACAGGGGGAGAAAAACTGTTTTTT.

This clonotype was seen many times. The chain links TRBV7-9 to TRBJ1-6; a weak D match, TRBD1 (6 bases). CDR3 length: 12 residues. The ends were cut back, 3 bases at V and 15 bases at J, with 12 bases in the middle. Germline assignment: CDR1 SEHNR and CDR2 FQNEAQ (reference sequence). DNA for the CDR3: TGTGCCAGCAGCTTTAGGGACATTGGCCTCCACTTT. Translating gives CASSFRDIGLHF.

This clonotype was recorded at least ten times. The chain combines TRBV7-8 with TRBJ1-2; TRBD1 matches 7 bases. This CDR3 is 16 amino acids long. Germline CDR1 and CDR2: SGHVS and FQNEAQ. With V trimmed by 5 bases and J by 14 bases, 23 bases remained unmatched. Here the CDR3 reads CASSPRFRDRLRSETF. CDR3 DNA: TGTGCCAGCAGCCCAAGATTCCGGGACAGACTTCGGTCGGAAACCTTC.

Of note for this clonotype: One end of the junction does not line up with germline, which may come from a read error. J is TRBJ1-4 and V is TRBV13; D might be TRBD1 (6 bases). The CDR3 runs 14 residues. Germline V gives CDR1 PRHDT, CDR2 FYEKMQ (reference sequence). CDR3 sequence (DNA): TGTGCCAGCAGCTTGCGACAGGTTAATAAAAAACTGTTTTTT. Translating gives CASSLRQVNKKLFF.

Points on this clonotype: This may be a read error: a much more frequent sequence differs by one nucleotide. The genes are TRBV20-1 and TRBJ2-2; D gene ambiguous. The V gene's germline CDR1 is DFQATT and CDR2 SNEGSKA (reference sequence). There are 12 residues in the CDR3. The V end lost 3 bases, the J end lost 4 bases, and 6 bases lay between the germline ends. DNA of the CDR3: TGCAGTGCTAGCGGGCCCACCGGGGAGCTGTTTTTT. Its translation is CSASGPTGELFF.